This is a list of T cell receptor beta chains from one sample in a study of beta chain features in type 1 diabetes. Using immunoSEQ multiplex PCR, the repertoire was profiled, and TCRdb retains in-frame clones only, with some absent. Altogether over 90,000 clones are present, 28% being singletons, with the ten largest covering around 0.5%. Sample: central memory CD4+ T cells from blood. These receptors were obtained from a woman aged 18-29 years with type 1 diabetes. CDR3s include the opening cysteine and the closing phenylalanine or tryptophan. A D gene is named only where the DNA matches it firmly. The size field is filled for only some rows; it gives once, few, many or a size class.

TRBD2	NA	TRBV27	TRBJ2-1	CASSLVGLGYNEQFF	TGTGCCAGCAGTTTAGTTGGACTAGGTTACAATGAGCAGTTCTTC
TRBD2	NA	TRBV5-1	TRBJ2-1	CASSSAGGSSGTGEQFF	TGCGCCAGCAGCTCGGCAGGCGGTTCTAGCGGGACTGGTGAGCAGTTCTTC
NA	NA	TRBV6-5	TRBJ1-2	CASSYSTELYGYTF	TGTGCCAGCAGTTACTCGACAGAGCTATATGGCTACACCTTC
TRBD2	NA	TRBV11-2	TRBJ2-3	CASSHATSVSTDTQYF	TGTGCCAGCAGCCACGCCACTAGCGTCTCGACAGATACGCAGTATTTT
NA	NA	TRBV18	TRBJ2-5	CASSLLVGETQYF	TGTGCCAGCTCCCTATTGGTCGGGGAGACCCAGTACTTC
TRBD2	NA	TRBV9	TRBJ2-7	CASSESGGEQYF	TGTGCCAGCAGCGAATCGGGGGGCGAGCAGTACTTC
TRBD2	few	TRBV7-9	TRBJ2-3	CASSSRQLAGGADTQYF	TGTGCCAGCAGCTCCCGGCAATTAGCGGGAGGAGCAGATACGCAGTATTTT
TRBD2	NA	TRBV5-1	TRBJ2-5	CASSPGAAGAQETQYF	TGCGCCAGCAGCCCCGGTGCAGCGGGGGCCCAAGAGACCCAGTACTTC
TRBD2	NA	TRBV9	TRBJ2-7	CASSAGASGTSYEQYF	TGTGCCAGCAGCGCGGGGGCTAGCGGGACCTCCTACGAGCAGTACTTC
TRBD1	few	TRBV14	TRBJ1-1	CASSQGTGYRHWAFF	TGTGCCAGCAGCCAGGGGACAGGGTACCGCCACTGGGCTTTCTTT
TRBD1	NA	TRBV28	TRBJ1-2	CASRWSRGHYGYTF	TGTGCCAGCAGATGGAGCAGGGGGCACTATGGCTACACCTTC